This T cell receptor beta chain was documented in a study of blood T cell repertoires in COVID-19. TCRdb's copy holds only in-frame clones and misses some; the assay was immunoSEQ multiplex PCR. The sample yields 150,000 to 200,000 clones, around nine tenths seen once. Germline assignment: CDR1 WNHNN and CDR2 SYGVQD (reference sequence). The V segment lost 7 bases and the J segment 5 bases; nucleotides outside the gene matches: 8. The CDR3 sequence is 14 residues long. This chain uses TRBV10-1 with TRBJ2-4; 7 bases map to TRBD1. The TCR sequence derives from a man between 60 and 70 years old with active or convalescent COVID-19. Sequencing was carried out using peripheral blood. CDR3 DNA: TGCGCCAGCACTATGACAGGGCACCAAAACATTCAGTACTTC. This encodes CASTMTGHQNIQYF.